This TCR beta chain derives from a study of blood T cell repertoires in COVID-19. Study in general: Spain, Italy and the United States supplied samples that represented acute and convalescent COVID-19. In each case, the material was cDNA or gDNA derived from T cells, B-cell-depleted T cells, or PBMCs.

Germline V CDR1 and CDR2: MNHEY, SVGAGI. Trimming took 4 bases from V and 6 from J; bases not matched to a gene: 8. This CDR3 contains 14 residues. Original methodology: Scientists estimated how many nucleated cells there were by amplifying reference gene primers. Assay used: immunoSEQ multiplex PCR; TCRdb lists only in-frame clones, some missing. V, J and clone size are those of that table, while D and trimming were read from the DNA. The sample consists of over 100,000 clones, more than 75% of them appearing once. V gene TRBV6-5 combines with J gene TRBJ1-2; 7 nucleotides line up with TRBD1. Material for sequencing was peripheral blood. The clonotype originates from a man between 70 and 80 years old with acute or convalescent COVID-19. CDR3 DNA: TGTGCCAGCAGTTTGGGGACAGTCGGGGATGGCTACACCTTC. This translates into CASSLGTVGDGYTF.